Below, one TCR beta chain is given with its context. This record comes from a study of PD-L1 blockade in urothelial cancer. The method was immunoSEQ multiplex PCR; TCRdb's version includes in-frame clones alone and lacks a portion of them. The sample records some 89,000 clones, more than 75% being singletons. Per the germline V gene, CDR1 is LNHNV and CDR2 is YYDKDF (reference sequence). The CDR3 covers 14 residues. Trimming shortened V by 3 bases and J by 2 bases, and 9 bases separated the two germline ends. Documented time point: pretreatment peripheral blood. The chain carries TRBV15 and TRBJ2-3, with D maybe TRBD1 (5 bases). The source is a man between 60 and 75 years old with urothelial cancer. Specimen: PBMCs, collected around atezolizumab (anti-PD-L1) treatment. The chain's CDR3 is CATSRDTDTDTQYF. The CDR3 nucleotides read TGTGCCACCAGCAGGGACACCGACACAGATACGCAGTATTTT. Looking up the rest from reference TRBV15 and TRBJ2-3 gives the full variable domain: DAMVIQNPRYQVTQFGKPVTLSCSQTLNHNVMYWYQQKSSQAPKLLFHYYDKDFNNEADTPDNFQSRRPNTSFCFLDIRSPGLGDTAMYLCATSRDTDTDTQYFGPGTRLTVL.